The 9 T cell receptor beta chains listed next were all sequenced from one sample in a study of cytotoxic CD8 clonotypes in ibrutinib-treated CLL (dated by TCRdb to about 2021). Receptor libraries were prepared by the immunoSEQ multiplex PCR assay. TCRdb re-hosts the immuneACCESS table, in-frame sequences only. Its copies lack some clones; in the studies checked, an unresolved V gene accounts for under half of them, and the cause for the rest is not known. The sample records about 39,000 clones, approximately 67% of which are singletons. Approximately 7.6% of the sample is held by the ten biggest clonotypes. The sample's time point, from its label and the paper: progressive disease on ibrutinib. Sample: PBMCs, taken at disease progression, from a patient treated with ibrutinib. All receptors derive from a human donor with chronic lymphocytic leukemia.

The V and J genes are TRBV11-3 and TRBJ2-1; D ambiguous. CDR3 size: 17 residues. V was shortened by 3 bases and J by 7 bases, with 22 bases between the two germline ends. Germline V CDR1 and CDR2: SGHNT, YENEEA. The CDR3 DNA reads TGTGCCAGCAGCTTGACGGTCGGGCTATTGTGGCGAAATGAGCAGTTCTTC. Residues: CASSLTVGLLWRNEQFF.

This clone came up once. The chain is built from TRBV5-4 and TRBJ2-3; the match to TRBD1 covers 11 bases. This CDR3 comprises 16 residues. In germline, CDR1 is SGHNT, CDR2 YYREEE (reference sequence). With V trimmed by 4 bases and J by 3 bases, 7 bases remained unmatched. The DNA of the CDR3 is TGTGCCAGCAGCCGGGGGACAGGGGGAAGGACAGATACGCAGTATTTT. This encodes CASSRGTGGRTDTQYF.

This chain links TRBV30 with TRBJ1-5, with a weak D call TRBD1 (6 bases). V lost 1 base and J 0 bases, leaving 13 bases between the germline ends. Germline values: CDR1 GTSNPN, CDR2 SVGIG (reference sequence). CDR3 length equals 16 residues. CDR3 residues: CAWSALQGYSNQPQHF. The CDR3 DNA sequence: TGTGCCTGGAGTGCCCTACAGGGTTATAGCAATCAGCCCCAGCATTTT.

This clone was detected once. This sequence joins TRBV5-1 and TRBJ2-3; D not certain. V was pared by 1 base and J by 0 bases, with 12 bases between. The CDR3 covers 16 residues. Looked up from germline, CDR1 is SGHRS and CDR2 is YFSETQ. CDR3 in DNA: TGCGCCAGCAGCTTGAGGCCAGATACTAGCACAGATACGCAGTATTTT. Translation gives CASSLRPDTSTDTQYF.

The chain is built from TRBV27 and TRBJ2-1, with 11 bases fitting TRBD2. This CDR3 region has 14 residues. V lost 5 bases, J lost 10 bases, and 7 bases stayed unmatched. Germline values: CDR1 MNHEY, CDR2 SMNVEV (reference sequence). CDR3 nucleotides: TGTGCCAGCAGTCCGCTAGCGGGAGGCTGGGAGCAGTTCTTC. Amino acids: CASSPLAGGWEQFF.

V usage is TRBV19 and J usage is TRBJ1-3; the D gene is possibly TRBD1 (6 bases). The V and J ends lost 3 bases and 8 bases respectively, with 17 bases between them. This CDR3 spans 15 amino acids. Germline CDR1 LNHDA, CDR2 SQIVND (reference sequence). The CDR3 region is CASSIKQGPRDTIYF. The CDR3 nucleotides are TGTGCCAGTAGTATTAAACAGGGACCGCGGGACACCATATATTTT.

This clone was seen a handful of times. The chain couples TRBV7-9 to TRBJ2-5; D gene unclear. Germline values: CDR1 SEHNR, CDR2 FQNEAQ (reference sequence). Deletions cut 5 bases from V and 4 bases from J, with 17 bases between. CDR3 length: 15 residues. CDR3 sequence (DNA): TGTGCCAGCAGCCCCCGCCGGTCAGAATCAGAGACCCAGTACTTC. Amino acids: CASSPRRSESETQYF.

The chain recombines TRBV25-1 with TRBJ1-1; D uncertain. The CDR3 contains 15 residues. V shed 2 bases and J shed 0 bases, with 10 bases lying between them. The germline gives CDR1 MGHDK, CDR2 SYGVNS. CDR3 protein: CASSEPGQMNTEAFF. The CDR3 DNA follows: TGTGCCAGCAGTGAACCCGGGCAAATGAACACTGAAGCTTTCTTT.

The chain links TRBV28 to TRBJ2-5; perhaps TRBD2 as D (6 bases). The CDR3 length is 14 residues. Germline V gives CDR1 MDHEN, CDR2 SYDVKM. V lost 1 base and J lost 4, with 10 bases in between. The CDR3 region is CASSLLGGGETQYF. DNA of the CDR3: TGTGCCAGCAGTTTATTGGGGGGAGGAGAGACCCAGTACTTC. The full variable domain, with the rest looked up from reference TRBV28 and TRBJ2-5, is DVKVTQSSRYLVKRTGEKVFLECVQDMDHENMFWYRQDPGLGLRLIYFSYDVKMKEKGDIPEGYSVSREKKERFSLILESASTNQTSMYLCASSLLGGGETQYFGPGTRLLVL.